The clone carrying this TCR beta chain has a count of ten or more. The antigen remains unidentified. A universal primer binding site was introduced by template switching. The final cDNA contained unique molecular identifiers. TCRdb re-called the 5' RACE reads through MiXCR, storing one row per CDR3 protein. The sample includes 570,000 or so distinct CDR3 sequences, more than 9% seen only once; the top ten take around 3.2%. This sample is drawn from a study of identical twins. V lost 0 bases to trimming and J lost 5 bases, with 11 bases between them. Germline loops: CDR1 SEHNR, CDR2 FQNEAQ (reference sequence). This CDR3 contains 14 residues. Points from the study as a whole: Within cord blood, abundant beta clonotypes carried fewer insertions, but memory repertoires showed no such trend. Alpha sequences that were out-of-frame and twin-shared showed an excess of low generation probability.

These data also formed part of another study, on yellow fever vaccine responses in identical twins.

The genes are TRBV7-9 and TRBJ2-7; D is unresolved. The source of this sequence is a woman younger than 30 in good health. The specimen sequenced was PBMCs. The CDR3 DNA follows: TGTGCCAGCAGCTTAGCGGGATTATCCCACGAGCAGTACTTC. It is translated as CASSLAGLSHEQYF.